This T cell receptor (beta chain) is drawn from a study of CD8 T cells in Susac syndrome. Trimming cost V 6 bases and J 5 bases, with 16 bases left between them. The CDR3 runs 15 residues. An amount of RNA that ranged from roughly 0.45 to 1 ug was reverse transcribed with random hexamers. MiXCR was run by TCRdb on the immunoSEQ multiplex PCR reads, yielding one entry per CDR3 protein. The sample lists 200,000 to 250,000 distinct CDR3 sequences; 85% to 95% were seen once. The sample consisted of CD4+ T cells from PBMCs. This receptor was taken from a human donor with multiple sclerosis. V gene TRBV12-3 or TRBV12-4 combines with J gene TRBJ1-4; D remains unclear. CDR3 protein: CASRPGPGVNEKLFF. CDR3 sequence (DNA): TGTGCCAGCAGGCCTGGGCCAGGAGTAAATGAAAAACTGTTTTTT.